This is a list of T cell receptor beta chains from one sample in a study of control samples from healthy donors and cancer patients. Measured with immunoSEQ multiplex PCR; TCRdb has only the in-frame clones, and not every one. Of about 48,000 clones listed, over 85% are singletons. Sequenced sample: PBMCs. These receptors all stem from a woman aged 50 to 60 with head and neck cancer. Both conserved end residues are part of each CDR3. Fields, in order: V gene, D gene, clone size, J gene, CDR3 protein, CDR3 DNA. D genes are given only for firm matches. Part of the rows lack a size; the others show once, few, many or a class for expanded clones.

V: TRBV6-6
D: TRBD1
size: once
J: TRBJ2-7
CDR3: CASGKGAHEQYF
DNA: TGTGCCAGCGGAAAGGGGGCCCACGAGCAGTACTTC

V: TRBV3-1/TRBV3-2
D: TRBD2
size: -
J: TRBJ2-7
CDR3: CASSQDQRTSDYEQYF
DNA: TGTGCCAGCAGCCAAGATCAGAGGACTAGTGACTACGAGCAGTACTTC

V: TRBV7-9
D: TRBD1
size: -
J: TRBJ1-6
CDR3: CASSELMGQVNSPLHF
DNA: TGTGCCAGCAGCGAACTTATGGGACAGGTAAATTCACCCCTCCACTTT

V: TRBV15
D: TRBD2
size: -
J: TRBJ2-1
CDR3: CATSRGPAGGSYNEQFF
DNA: TGTGCCACCAGCAGAGGACCAGCGGGGGGATCCTACAATGAGCAGTTCTTC

V: TRBV27
D: -
size: -
J: TRBJ2-4
CDR3: CATKTGPLAKNIQYF
DNA: TGTGCCACCAAAACTGGACCTTTAGCCAAAAACATTCAGTACTTC

V: TRBV19
D: -
size: -
J: TRBJ1-4
CDR3: CASTPLGANEKLFF
DNA: TGTGCCAGTACCCCCCTAGGGGCGAATGAAAAACTGTTTTTT

V: TRBV5-1
D: -
size: -
J: TRBJ2-7
CDR3: CASSLTAATGPYEQYF
DNA: TGCGCCAGCAGCTTGACTGCCGCGACAGGACCCTACGAGCAGTACTTC

V: TRBV2
D: TRBD2
size: -
J: TRBJ2-5
CDR3: CASSSRLLASVTETQYF
DNA: TGTGCCAGCAGTTCTCGCCTACTAGCGTCGGTCACGGAGACCCAGTACTTC

V: TRBV2
D: -
size: -
J: TRBJ2-5
CDR3: CASKRFGTPQETQYF
DNA: TGTGCCAGCAAACGATTCGGGACACCTCAAGAGACCCAGTACTTC

V: TRBV7-9
D: TRBD2
size: -
J: TRBJ2-1
CDR3: CASSLARWEGRDNEQFF
DNA: TGTGCCAGCAGCTTAGCGAGGTGGGAGGGCCGGGACAATGAGCAGTTCTTC

V: TRBV5-5
D: TRBD1
size: -
J: TRBJ1-5
CDR3: CASSLAGDRGGNQPQHF
DNA: TGTGCCAGCAGCTTGGCGGGGGACAGGGGAGGCAATCAGCCCCAGCATTTT

V: TRBV11-3
D: -
size: once
J: TRBJ1-5
CDR3: CASSFWDGDNQPQHF
DNA: TGTGCCAGCAGCTTCTGGGACGGGGACAATCAGCCCCAGCATTTT

V: TRBV6-1
D: -
size: -
J: TRBJ2-1
CDR3: CASSEVGGNEQFF
DNA: TGTGCCAGCAGTGAAGTCGGAGGGAATGAGCAGTTCTTC

V: TRBV3-1/TRBV3-2
D: -
size: -
J: TRBJ2-7
CDR3: CASSQDRSRGSEQYF
DNA: TGTGCCAGCAGCCAAGATAGGTCTCGGGGGAGCGAGCAGTACTTC

V: TRBV7-2
D: TRBD2
size: -
J: TRBJ2-1
CDR3: CASSPRTSGGSYNEQFF
DNA: TGTGCCAGCAGCCCCCGGACTAGCGGGGGCTCCTACAATGAGCAGTTCTTC

V: TRBV28
D: -
size: -
J: TRBJ2-5
CDR3: CASSPGFQETQYF
DNA: TGTGCCAGCAGCCCGGGATTTCAAGAGACCCAGTACTTC

V: TRBV19
D: -
size: -
J: TRBJ2-6
CDR3: CASSIGTWSGANVLTF
DNA: TGTGCCAGTAGTATAGGTACATGGTCTGGGGCCAACGTCCTGACTTTC

V: TRBV7-8
D: -
size: -
J: TRBJ1-1
CDR3: CASSLARRGGEAFF
DNA: TGTGCCAGCAGCTTAGCAAGGAGGGGAGGTGAAGCTTTCTTT

V: TRBV5-6
D: -
size: -
J: TRBJ2-7
CDR3: CASSGWQDEQYF
DNA: TGTGCCAGCAGCGGATGGCAGGACGAGCAGTACTTC

V: TRBV30
D: TRBD1
size: -
J: TRBJ1-3
CDR3: CAWSVYRGDFMSSGNTIYF
DNA: TGTGCCTGGAGTGTATACAGGGGCGATTTTATGAGCTCTGGAAACACCATATATTTT

V: TRBV5-1
D: -
size: -
J: TRBJ2-2
CDR3: CASSFYRRENTGELFF
DNA: TGCGCCAGCAGCTTTTATCGGCGGGAGAACACCGGGGAGCTGTTTTTT

V: TRBV12-5
D: TRBD1
size: -
J: TRBJ1-1
CDR3: CASGLGQGAGNTEAFF
DNA: TGTGCTAGTGGTTTGGGACAGGGGGCTGGTAACACTGAAGCTTTCTTT

V: TRBV4-1
D: -
size: -
J: TRBJ1-3
CDR3: CASSQDPPTPLSGNTIYF
DNA: TGCGCCAGCAGCCAAGATCCCCCTACACCTCTCTCTGGAAACACCATATATTTT

V: TRBV12-5
D: TRBD1
size: -
J: TRBJ2-7
CDR3: CASGLVEDGTGSSGEQYF
DNA: TGTGCTAGTGGTTTGGTTGAGGATGGGACAGGTTCCTCGGGTGAGCAGTACTTC

V: TRBV7-9
D: -
size: -
J: TRBJ1-1
CDR3: CASSSGFEAFF
DNA: TGTGCCAGCAGCTCAGGTTTTGAAGCTTTCTTT

V: TRBV6-1
D: TRBD1
size: -
J: TRBJ2-2
CDR3: CASSAPRDRVSGELFF
DNA: TGTGCCAGCAGTGCTCCCCGGGACAGGGTCAGCGGGGAGCTGTTTTTT

V: TRBV28
D: -
size: -
J: TRBJ2-3
CDR3: CASSLVSSGYRTDTQYF
DNA: TGTGCCAGCAGCCTCGTCTCCTCAGGGTATCGCACAGATACGCAGTATTTT

V: TRBV30
D: TRBD1
size: -
J: TRBJ2-1
CDR3: CAWSARDREDNEQFF
DNA: TGTGCCTGGAGTGCAAGGGACAGGGAGGACAATGAGCAGTTCTTC

V: TRBV4-3
D: -
size: -
J: TRBJ1-1
CDR3: CASSPGTRDTEAFF
DNA: TGCGCCAGCAGCCCCGGGACCAGGGACACTGAAGCTTTCTTT

V: TRBV5-8
D: TRBD1
size: -
J: TRBJ1-4
CDR3: CASSLRRQGYEKLFF
DNA: TGTGCCAGCAGCCTTCGGAGACAGGGTTATGAAAAACTGTTTTTT

V: TRBV5-4
D: TRBD2
size: -
J: TRBJ2-1
CDR3: CASSPRGAGAYNEQFF
DNA: TGTGCCAGCAGCCCCCGCGGAGCGGGGGCTTACAATGAGCAGTTCTTC

V: TRBV30
D: -
size: -
J: TRBJ1-1
CDR3: CAWSVKGMNTEAFF
DNA: TGTGCCTGGAGTGTAAAGGGTATGAACACTGAAGCTTTCTTT

V: TRBV9
D: -
size: -
J: TRBJ1-1
CDR3: CASSVGSGGNTEAFF
DNA: TGTGCCAGCAGCGTAGGGTCGGGAGGGAACACTGAAGCTTTCTTT

V: TRBV19
D: -
size: -
J: TRBJ2-7
CDR3: CASSLATSYEQYF
DNA: TGTGCCAGTAGTCTAGCAACCTCCTACGAGCAGTACTTC

V: TRBV7-8
D: -
size: -
J: TRBJ2-7
CDR3: CASSPPGLTAHEQYF
DNA: TGTGCCAGCAGCCCCCCGGGGCTAACAGCCCACGAGCAGTACTTC

V: TRBV7-2
D: -
size: -
J: TRBJ1-6
CDR3: CASSLGNSPLHF
DNA: TGTGCCAGCAGCTTAGGAAATTCACCCCTCCACTTT

V: TRBV7-9
D: -
size: -
J: TRBJ1-4
CDR3: CASSPQGGKLFF
DNA: TGTGCCAGCAGCCCCCAGGGTGGAAAACTGTTTTTT

V: TRBV19
D: -
size: -
J: TRBJ1-2
CDR3: CASSIAPNRGEEIF
DNA: TGTGCCAGTAGTATAGCCCCAAATCGGGGAGAAGAGATCTTC

V: TRBV5-6
D: TRBD2
size: -
J: TRBJ2-3
CDR3: CASSSGLVPDTQYF
DNA: TGTGCCAGCAGCTCCGGACTAGTCCCAGATACGCAGTATTTT

V: TRBV7-9
D: -
size: -
J: TRBJ1-1
CDR3: CASSYVAEAFF
DNA: TGTGCCAGCAGCTACGTCGCCGAAGCTTTCTTT

V: TRBV2
D: TRBD2
size: -
J: TRBJ2-2
CDR3: CASSERTSGVDGELFF
DNA: TGTGCCAGCAGTGAAAGAACTAGCGGGGTGGACGGGGAGCTGTTTTTT

V: TRBV9
D: -
size: -
J: TRBJ1-4
CDR3: CASSPRSQGTEKLFF
DNA: TGTGCCAGCAGCCCCCGCTCCCAGGGAACTGAAAAACTGTTTTTT

V: TRBV5-4
D: -
size: -
J: TRBJ1-3
CDR3: CASSPDGGAGGNTIYF
DNA: TGTGCCAGCAGTCCCGACGGGGGCGCAGGTGGAAACACCATATATTTT

V: TRBV2
D: TRBD1
size: -
J: TRBJ2-1
CDR3: CASRRGQGLLNEQFF
DNA: TGTGCCAGCAGAAGGGGACAGGGGCTTCTCAATGAGCAGTTCTTC

V: TRBV5-6
D: -
size: -
J: TRBJ1-4
CDR3: CASSSHRRYNEKLFF
DNA: TGTGCCAGCAGCTCTCACAGGAGATATAATGAAAAACTGTTTTTT

V: TRBV10-1
D: TRBD2
size: -
J: TRBJ2-2
CDR3: CASSGTSDYTGELFF
DNA: TGCGCCAGCAGTGGGACTAGCGACTACACCGGGGAGCTGTTTTTT

V: TRBV6-2/TRBV6-3
D: TRBD2
size: -
J: TRBJ2-7
CDR3: CASSYGTSYEQYF
DNA: TGTGCCAGCAGTTACGGGACTAGCTACGAGCAGTACTTC

V: TRBV2
D: -
size: -
J: TRBJ2-3
CDR3: CASGDSTDTQYF
DNA: TGTGCCAGCGGGGACAGCACAGATACGCAGTATTTT

V: TRBV12-3/TRBV12-4
D: TRBD2
size: -
J: TRBJ2-1
CDR3: CASSPAAGGLFF
DNA: TGTGCCAGCAGTCCCGCCGCGGGGGGTTTGTTCTTC

V: TRBV5-1
D: TRBD2
size: once
J: TRBJ2-5
CDR3: CASSFGKAGGEETQYF
DNA: TGCGCCAGCAGCTTCGGAAAAGCGGGGGGCGAGGAGACCCAGTACTTC

V: TRBV30
D: TRBD2
size: -
J: TRBJ2-3
CDR3: CAWSVYAGGADTQYF
DNA: TGTGCCTGGAGTGTTTACGCGGGAGGGGCAGATACGCAGTATTTT

V: TRBV2
D: -
size: -
J: TRBJ2-5
CDR3: CASSEHPSQETQYF
DNA: TGTGCCAGCAGTGAACACCCCAGTCAAGAGACCCAGTACTTC

V: TRBV28
D: -
size: -
J: TRBJ1-1
CDR3: CASSLRGVNTEAFF
DNA: TGTGCCAGCAGTTTAAGGGGGGTGAACACTGAAGCTTTCTTT

V: TRBV6-5
D: -
size: -
J: TRBJ1-2
CDR3: CASSYLDSANYGYTF
DNA: TGTGCCAGCAGTTACTTGGACAGCGCTAACTATGGCTACACCTTC

V: TRBV9
D: -
size: -
J: TRBJ1-1
CDR3: CASSAGHNTEAFF
DNA: TGTGCCAGCAGCGCGGGACACAACACTGAAGCTTTCTTT

V: TRBV6-5
D: TRBD1
size: -
J: TRBJ1-1
CDR3: CASSYTGATQNTEAFF
DNA: TGTGCCAGCAGTTACACAGGGGCAACGCAGAACACTGAAGCTTTCTTT

V: TRBV5-6
D: -
size: -
J: TRBJ1-4
CDR3: CASSLVDGKLFF
DNA: TGTGCCAGCAGCTTGGTTGACGGAAAACTGTTTTTT

V: TRBV30
D: TRBD1
size: -
J: TRBJ1-6
CDR3: CAWSAGGANSPLHF
DNA: TGTGCCTGGAGTGCAGGGGGCGCGAATTCACCCCTCCACTTT

V: TRBV7-9
D: -
size: -
J: TRBJ1-6
CDR3: CASSLEGLNSPLHF
DNA: TGTGCCAGCAGCTTAGAAGGCCTTAATTCACCCCTCCACTTT